This section outlines one T cell receptor (beta chain) sequence together with its context. Its antigen is unknown. These data are taken from a study of OX40 agonist ivuxolimab in advanced cancers. Some clones are missing from TCRdb's copy, which holds only in-frame ones; the method was immunoSEQ multiplex PCR. The sample records approximately 94,000 clones, 75% to 90% being singletons. Study results and caveats: On average, CD8+ T cells had more expanded clones than CD4+. There were also nonresponders showing low normalized T-cell clonal expansion.

Any history of autoimmune disease or systemic immunosuppression disqualified patients. Samples were taken at baseline and on day 1 of cycles 4 and 7. This receptor was taken from an adult with an advanced solid tumor such as melanoma, head and neck, liver or kidney cancer. This material consisted of CD4+ or CD8+ T cells sorted from blood, taken in a trial of the OX40 agonist ivuxolimab.

As DNA, the CDR3 is TGCGCCAGCAGCTTACAGGGGGGAGTGGGACTTAACACTGAAGCTTTCTTT. Its protein is CASSLQGGVGLNTEAFF. The chain has TRBV5-1 and TRBJ1-1, with TRBD1 matching 8 bases. The V gene end was trimmed by 2 bases and the J gene end by 2 bases; junction bases not matched to a gene: 11. The CDR3 extends over 17 amino acids. The germline V gene encodes CDR1 SGHRS and CDR2 YFSETQ.